This T cell receptor beta chain was identified in a study of blood T cell repertoires in COVID-19. Assay: immunoSEQ multiplex PCR; the TCRdb copy retains only in-frame clones and omits some. The table shows a few hundred thousand clones, with 87% occurring only once. CDR1 is SGHRS and CDR2 is YFSETQ in the germline V gene. Trimming shortened V by 7 bases and J by 0 bases, and 23 bases separated the two germline ends. The CDR3 has 18 amino acids. The TCR originated in a woman aged 45-65 years who had recovered from COVID-19. The source material was peripheral blood. The chain carries TRBV5-1 and TRBJ2-4, with D possibly matching TRBD2 (5 bases). The CDR3 spells CASQPLGEPLLAKNIQYF. The CDR3 DNA sequence: TGCGCCAGCCAACCCCTTGGGGAGCCCCTTTTAGCCAAAAACATTCAGTACTTC.